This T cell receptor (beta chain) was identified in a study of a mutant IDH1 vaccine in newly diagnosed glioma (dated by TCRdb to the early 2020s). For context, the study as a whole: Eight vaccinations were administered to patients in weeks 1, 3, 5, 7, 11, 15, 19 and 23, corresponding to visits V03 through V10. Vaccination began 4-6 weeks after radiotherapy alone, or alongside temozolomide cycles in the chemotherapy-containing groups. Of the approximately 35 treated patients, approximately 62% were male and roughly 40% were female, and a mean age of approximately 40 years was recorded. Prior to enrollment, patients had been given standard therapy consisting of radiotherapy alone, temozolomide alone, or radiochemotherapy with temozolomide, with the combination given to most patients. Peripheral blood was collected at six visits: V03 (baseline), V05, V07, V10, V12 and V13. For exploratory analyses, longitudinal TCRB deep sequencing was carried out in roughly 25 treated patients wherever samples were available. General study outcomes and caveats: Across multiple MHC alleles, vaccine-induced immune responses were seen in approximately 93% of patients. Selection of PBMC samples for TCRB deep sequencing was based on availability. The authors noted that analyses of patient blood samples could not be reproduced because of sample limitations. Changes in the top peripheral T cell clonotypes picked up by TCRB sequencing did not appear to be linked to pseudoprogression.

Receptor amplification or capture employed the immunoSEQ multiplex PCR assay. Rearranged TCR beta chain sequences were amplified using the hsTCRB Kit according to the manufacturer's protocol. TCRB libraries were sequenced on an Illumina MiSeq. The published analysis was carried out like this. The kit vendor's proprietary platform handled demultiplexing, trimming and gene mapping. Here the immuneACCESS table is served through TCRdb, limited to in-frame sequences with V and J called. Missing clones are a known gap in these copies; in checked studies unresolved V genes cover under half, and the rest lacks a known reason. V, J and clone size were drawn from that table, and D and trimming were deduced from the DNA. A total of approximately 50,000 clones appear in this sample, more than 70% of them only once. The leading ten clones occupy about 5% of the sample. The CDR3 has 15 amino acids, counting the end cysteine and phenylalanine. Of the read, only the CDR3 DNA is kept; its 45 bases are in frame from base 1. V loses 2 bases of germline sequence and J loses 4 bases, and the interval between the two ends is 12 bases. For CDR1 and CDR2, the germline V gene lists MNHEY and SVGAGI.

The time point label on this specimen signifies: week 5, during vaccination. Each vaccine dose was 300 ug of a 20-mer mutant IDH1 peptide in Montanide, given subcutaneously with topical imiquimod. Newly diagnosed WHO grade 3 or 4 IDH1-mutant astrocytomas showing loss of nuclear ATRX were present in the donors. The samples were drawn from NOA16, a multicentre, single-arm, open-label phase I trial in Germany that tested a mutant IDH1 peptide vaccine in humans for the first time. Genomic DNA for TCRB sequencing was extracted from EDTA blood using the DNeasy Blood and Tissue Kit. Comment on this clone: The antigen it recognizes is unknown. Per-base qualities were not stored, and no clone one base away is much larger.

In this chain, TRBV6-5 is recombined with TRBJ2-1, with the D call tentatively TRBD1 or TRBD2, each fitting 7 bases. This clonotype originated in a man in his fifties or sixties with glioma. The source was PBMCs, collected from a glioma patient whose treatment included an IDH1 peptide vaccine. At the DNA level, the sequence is TGTGCCAGCAGTTACGGGAGGGGGCAATACAATGAGCAGTTCTTC. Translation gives CASSYGRGQYNEQFF.